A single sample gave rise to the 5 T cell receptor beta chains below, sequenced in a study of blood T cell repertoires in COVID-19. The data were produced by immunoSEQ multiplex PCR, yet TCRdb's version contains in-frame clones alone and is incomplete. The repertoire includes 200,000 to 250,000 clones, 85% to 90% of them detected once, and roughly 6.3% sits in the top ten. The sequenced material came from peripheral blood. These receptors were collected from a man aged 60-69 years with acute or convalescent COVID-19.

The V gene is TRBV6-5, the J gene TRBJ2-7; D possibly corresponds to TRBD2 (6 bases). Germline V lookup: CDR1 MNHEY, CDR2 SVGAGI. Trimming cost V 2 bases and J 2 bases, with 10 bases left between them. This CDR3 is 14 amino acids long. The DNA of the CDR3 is TGTGCCAGCAGTTACGGTGCGGGGCCCTACGAGCAGTACTTC. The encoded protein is CASSYGAGPYEQYF.

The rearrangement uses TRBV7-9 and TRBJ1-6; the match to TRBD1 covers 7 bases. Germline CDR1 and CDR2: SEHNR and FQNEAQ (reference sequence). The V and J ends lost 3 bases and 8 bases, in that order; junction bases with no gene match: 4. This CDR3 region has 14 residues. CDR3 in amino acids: CASSFDRADSPLHF. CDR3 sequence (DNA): TGTGCCAGCAGCTTTGACAGGGCGGATTCACCCCTCCACTTT.

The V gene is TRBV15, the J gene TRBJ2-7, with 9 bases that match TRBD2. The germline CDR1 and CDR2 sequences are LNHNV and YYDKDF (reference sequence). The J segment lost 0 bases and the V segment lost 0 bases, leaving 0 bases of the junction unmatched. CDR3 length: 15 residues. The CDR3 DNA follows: TGTGCCACCAGCAGAGATAGCGGGAGCTCCTACGAGCAGTACTTC. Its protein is CATSRDSGSSYEQYF.

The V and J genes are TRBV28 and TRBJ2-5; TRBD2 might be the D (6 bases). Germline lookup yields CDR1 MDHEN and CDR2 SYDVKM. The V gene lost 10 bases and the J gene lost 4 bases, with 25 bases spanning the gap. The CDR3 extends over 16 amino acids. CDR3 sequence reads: CATRGAGRGFVETQYF. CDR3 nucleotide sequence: TGTGCCACCCGTGGGGCGGGCCGGGGGTTTGTAGAGACCCAGTACTTC.

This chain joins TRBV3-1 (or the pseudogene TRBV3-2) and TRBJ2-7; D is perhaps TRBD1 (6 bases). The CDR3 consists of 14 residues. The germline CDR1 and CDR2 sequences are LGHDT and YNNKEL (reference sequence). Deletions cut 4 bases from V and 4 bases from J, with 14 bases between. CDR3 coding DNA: TGTGCCAGCAGCCTAAACAGGGTGAGGTACGAGCAGTACTTC. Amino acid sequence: CASSLNRVRYEQYF.